This TCR beta chain is from a study of T cell repertoires in cytomegalovirus infection. The ends were cut back, 5 bases at V and 10 bases at J, with 9 bases in the middle. The CDR3 extends over 12 amino acids. Germline V gives CDR1 ENHRY, CDR2 SYGVKD. This clonotype was seen only a few times. MiXCR was run by TCRdb on the reads, yielding one entry per CDR3 protein. Of around 740,000 distinct CDR3 sequences listed, roughly 36% are singletons. The chain carries TRBV10-3 and TRBJ1-6; a weak D match, TRBD1 (5 bases). What was sequenced was PBMCs. The sequence was collected from a human donor in good health (CMV status not recorded). Some clones in this sample may be carry-over from other donors' samples. CDR3 sequence: CAISLGESPLHF. The DNA for the CDR3 is TGTGCCATCAGTCTGGGGGAGTCACCCCTCCACTTT.